Following are 31 T cell receptor beta chains from one sample sequenced in a study of T-cell memory formation after mild COVID-19. TCRdb called the 5' RACE reads again in MiXCR, with one record for every CDR3 protein. Among about 150,000 distinct CDR3 sequences, roughly 15% were seen once, and the ten largest hold around 14%. Sequenced material: PBMCs or a T cell subset sorted from them (not recorded which). The receptors originated from an adult woman who had mild COVID-19 (a few samples of this study predate the infection). Cell type and time point are not known.

A few counts support this clonotype. The chain recombines TRBV2 with TRBJ2-7; D uncertain. Germline-derived CDR1 and CDR2 are SNHLY and FYNNEI. Trimming pared 4 bases from V and 0 bases from J, leaving 7 bases between. This CDR3 has 13 residues. Written as DNA, the CDR3 is TGTGCCAGCAGTGCCGATAGCTCCTACGAGCAGTACTTC. Translated: CASSADSSYEQYF.

This clonotype was counted a few times. This chain uses TRBV12-3 or TRBV12-4 with TRBJ2-7; D not resolved. The CDR3 extends over 15 amino acids. V lost 7 bases, J lost 0 bases, and 16 bases lay in between. CDR3 loop: CASTSDRLNSYEQYF. Written as DNA, the CDR3 is TGTGCCAGCACTTCAGACCGTCTCAACTCCTACGAGCAGTACTTC.

The table lists this clonotype with a few counts. V is TRBV6-5 and J is TRBJ2-3; 10 nucleotides agree with TRBD2. Germline assignment: CDR1 MNHEY and CDR2 SVGAGI. The CDR3 extends over 15 amino acids. V lost 5 bases and J lost 3; bases outside the gene matches: 5. In DNA, the CDR3 is TGTGCCAGCAGTACGGTAGCGGGGGGTACAGATACGCAGTATTTT. This sequence encodes CASSTVAGGTDTQYF.

CDR3 in DNA: TGCGCCAGCAGCTTGGCGGAAAACTACGAGCAGTACTTC. Protein sequence: CASSLAENYEQYF. This rearrangement joins TRBV5-1 to TRBJ2-7; no definite D call. The V end lost 0 bases, the J end lost 3 bases, and 7 bases lay between the germline ends. This CDR3 has 13 amino acids. Per germline, CDR1 SGHRS and CDR2 YFSETQ.

The V and J genes are TRBV7-4 and TRBJ2-7, with D unresolved. Trimming stripped 2 bases from V and 4 bases from J, with 21 bases between. The CDR3 runs 17 residues. Germline V gene lookup returns CDR1 SGHVT and CDR2 SQSDAQ. The CDR3 region is CASSLRPSSYRWYEQYF. In nucleotides, the CDR3 is TGTGCCAGCAGCTTAAGGCCCTCCTCGTATCGCTGGTACGAGCAGTACTTC.

This clonotype has a count of ten or more. This chain links TRBV3-1 with TRBJ2-1, with D perhaps matching TRBD2 (6 bases). Per germline, CDR1 LGHDT and CDR2 YNNKEL (reference sequence). This CDR3 spans 18 amino acids. V was pared by 0 bases and J by 4 bases, with 19 bases between. The CDR3 DNA reads TGTGCCAGCAGCCAAGAAAGGTTATCGGGGGAGAGGTACAATGAGCAGTTCTTC. Its protein product is CASSQERLSGERYNEQFF.

This clonotype was picked up a small number of times. The chain couples TRBV6-1 to TRBJ1-2; D unclear. Germline V gene lookup returns CDR1 MNHNS and CDR2 SASEGT. This CDR3 is 13 amino acids long. V lost 8 bases and J 1 base, leaving 11 bases between the germline ends. The CDR3 region has the DNA TGTGCCAGCTGCCTGGGAGATAACTATGGCTACACCTTC. This gives the protein CASCLGDNYGYTF.

This clonotype has more than one count but fewer than ten. The chain couples TRBV29-1 to TRBJ2-2, with a weak D call TRBD2 (7 bases). From germline, CDR1 is SQVTM and CDR2 ANQGSEA. V was clipped by 4 bases and J by 1 base, with 10 bases between them. The CDR3 has 14 residues. The DNA of the CDR3 is TGCAGCGTTGTGGGGGGGCAGAACACCGGGGAGCTGTTTTTT. Its translation is CSVVGGQNTGELFF.

The V and J genes are TRBV20-1 and TRBJ1-1, with no clear D. This CDR3 is built from 15 residues. Between the trimmed V and J ends, which lost 0 bases and 0 bases, there was a span of 11 bases. CDR1 and CDR2 (germline): DFQATT, SNEGSKA (reference sequence). CDR3 nucleotide sequence: TGCAGTGCTAGAGATGCGGCAGGAGTGAACACTGAAGCTTTCTTT. Encoded protein: CSARDAAGVNTEAFF.

This clonotype was seen only a few times. The chain combines TRBV15 with TRBJ2-3, with D perhaps matching TRBD2 (5 bases). Trimming left V 1 base short and J 3 bases short, with 8 bases between. Per the germline V gene, CDR1 is LNHNV and CDR2 is YYDKDF (reference sequence). CDR3 length: 14 amino acids. The CDR3 loop is CATSRAGTTDTQYF. The CDR3 DNA is TGTGCCACCAGCAGAGCGGGAACTACAGATACGCAGTATTTT. The complete variable domain, with remaining parts taken from reference TRBV15 and TRBJ2-3, reads DAMVIQNPRYQVTQFGKPVTLSCSQTLNHNVMYWYQQKSSQAPKLLFHYYDKDFNNEADTPDNFQSRRPNTSFCFLDIRSPGLGDTAMYLCATSRAGTTDTQYFGPGTRLTVL.

This clonotype was found many times. CDR3 DNA: TGTGCCAGCAGCCTTAGCGGGAGGGGGCCCTACGAGCAGTACTTC. Amino acids: CASSLSGRGPYEQYF. The chain couples TRBV12-3 or TRBV12-4 to TRBJ2-7; 11 bases fit TRBD2. The CDR3 has 15 residues. After removal of 6 bases from V and 2 bases from J, the junction contained 6 bases not matched to a gene.

V and J are TRBV3-1 and TRBJ1-4; 9 bases agree with TRBD1. This CDR3 has 17 residues. CDR1 is LGHDT, CDR2 YNNKEL, per germline (reference sequence). V dropped 3 bases and J dropped 6; count of bases not matched to a gene: 11. For the CDR3, the DNA is TGTGCCAGCAGCCAGCCGTACAGGGGGCTTCTGTATGAAAAACTGTTTTTT. It yields the protein CASSQPYRGLLYEKLFF.

The rearrangement uses TRBV7-3 and TRBJ2-7, with a weak D call TRBD2 (5 bases). The germline V gene encodes CDR1 SGHTA and CDR2 FQGTGA. V was clipped by 5 bases and J by 7 bases, with 15 bases between them. The CDR3 has 13 residues. The CDR3 protein is CASSERIRGEQYF. The CDR3 nucleotides read TGTGCCAGCAGCGAGAGGATCCGAGGGGAGCAGTACTTC.

The chain couples TRBV24-1 to TRBJ1-5; D call uncertain. Trimming removed 5 bases at V and 5 bases at J, with 9 bases between. This CDR3 has 13 residues. In germline, CDR1 is KGHDR, CDR2 SFDVKD. The CDR3 loop reads CATSVNNDQPQHF. Written as DNA, the CDR3 is TGTGCCACCAGTGTTAACAACGATCAGCCCCAGCATTTT.

This chain connects TRBV7-3 to TRBJ2-6; D possibly corresponds to TRBD2 (5 bases). The CDR3 length is 19 residues. Trimming removed 2 bases from V and 4 bases from J, with 21 bases in between. CDR1 and CDR2 (germline): SGHTA, FQGTGA. The CDR3 DNA sequence: TGTGCCAGCAGCTTAGGGGTCAAGGGAGAATATTCCGGGGCCAACGTCCTGACTTTC. This encodes CASSLGVKGEYSGANVLTF.

This clonotype appeared a few times. This chain connects TRBV6-2 or TRBV6-3 to TRBJ2-2; 7 positions agree with TRBD2. The CDR3 runs 14 residues. V was clipped by 8 bases and J by 1 base; unmatched bases: 4. In germline, CDR1 is MNHEY, CDR2 SVGEGT. The CDR3 coding sequence is TGTGCCAGCGGGGGGACTAAGAACACCGGGGAGCTGTTTTTT. The encoded protein is CASGGTKNTGELFF.

This chain uses TRBV5-1 with TRBJ1-1; D unresolved. Germline V lookup: CDR1 SGHRS, CDR2 YFSETQ. The CDR3 consists of 14 residues. V was trimmed by 3 bases and J by 5 bases, leaving 14 bases between them. CDR3 loop: CASSSTPSWTEAFF. Written as DNA, the CDR3 is TGCGCCAGCAGCTCGACACCCAGTTGGACTGAAGCTTTCTTT. Using reference TRBV5-1 and TRBJ1-1 for the parts outside the CDR3, the full variable domain is KAGVTQTPRYLIKTRGQQVTLSCSPISGHRSVSWYQQTPGQGLQFLFEYFSETQRNKGNFPGRFSGRQFSNSRSEMNVSTLELGDSALYLCASSSTPSWTEAFFGQGTRLTVV.

This clonotype was seen only a few times. J is TRBJ1-1 and V is TRBV7-6, with TRBD1 identical over 7 bases. V shed 6 bases and J 8 bases; nucleotides not matched to a gene: 15. This CDR3 contains 15 residues. In germline, CDR1 is SGHVS, CDR2 FNYEAQ. This CDR3 reads CASSLTGTAPGEAFF. CDR3 coding DNA: TGTGCCAGCAGTCTAACCGGGACAGCCCCGGGGGAAGCTTTCTTT. Full variable domain (remainder filled in from reference TRBV7-6 and TRBJ1-1): GAGVSQSPRYKVTKRGQDVALRCDPISGHVSLYWYRQALGQGPEFLTYFNYEAQQDKSGLPNDRFSAERPEGSISTLTIQRTEQRDSAMYRCASSLTGTAPGEAFFGQGTRLTVV.

Ten or more counts support this clonotype. The chain carries TRBV6-6 and TRBJ1-5, with 10 bases lining up with TRBD1. With 2 bases clipped from V and 5 bases from J, the junction kept 9 bases outside the gene matches. The CDR3 extends over 17 amino acids. Germline assignment: CDR1 MNHNY and CDR2 SVGAGI (reference sequence). As DNA, the CDR3 is TGTGCCAGCAGTTACACGGGGAGAGGACAGGGGGATCAGCCCCAGCATTTT. Encoded protein: CASSYTGRGQGDQPQHF.

This clonotype was observed a few times. V usage is TRBV29-1 and J usage is TRBJ2-5, with 7 bases aligning to TRBD1. This CDR3 region has 17 residues. CDR1 and CDR2 (germline): SQVTM, ANQGSEA. J lost 5 bases, V lost 5 bases, and 20 bases had no gene match. For the CDR3, the DNA is TGCAGCGTTCGATTGCGGCCGCTGAGGGGGCAGGTGGAGACCCAGTACTTC. Translated: CSVRLRPLRGQVETQYF.

In this sample, this clonotype turned up a few times. The chain links TRBV7-9 to TRBJ1-3; the match to TRBD1 covers 8 bases. Losses at the gene ends were 4 bases for V and 0 bases for J; bases not matched to a gene: 11. This CDR3 is 18 amino acids long. CDR1 and CDR2 from the germline V gene are SEHNR and FQNEAQ (reference sequence). The chain's CDR3 is CASSSRGQRGNSGNTIYF. DNA for the CDR3: TGTGCCAGCAGCTCCAGGGGGCAAAGGGGGAACTCTGGAAACACCATATATTTT.

This clonotype was seen more than once but under ten times. This rearrangement joins TRBV7-9 to TRBJ2-3; 8 bases match TRBD1. The V segment lost 6 bases and the J segment 1 base; nucleotides outside the gene matches: 6. Germline V gene sequence: CDR1 SEHNR, CDR2 FQNEAQ (reference sequence). The CDR3 runs to 15 residues. CDR3 nucleotides: TGTGCCAGCAGGAACTCGACAGGGGGCACAGATACGCAGTATTTT. It codes for CASRNSTGGTDTQYF.

The J gene is TRBJ2-7, the V gene TRBV9; D may be TRBD2 (7 bases). The V end was cut by 4 bases, the J end by 3 bases, with 23 bases between. The CDR3 has 17 amino acids. CDR1 and CDR2 from the germline V gene are SGDLS and YYNGEE. CDR3 residues: CASSYSMGGQDNYEQYF. CDR3 coding DNA: TGTGCCAGCAGCTACTCGATGGGGGGGCAGGACAACTACGAGCAGTACTTC.

This clonotype has a count of ten or more. This rearrangement joins TRBV20-1 to TRBJ2-3; no clear D gene. Germline V gene lookup returns CDR1 DFQATT and CDR2 SNEGSKA (reference sequence). The CDR3 loop spans 16 amino acids. Trimming left V 0 bases short and J 2 bases short, with 15 bases between. The CDR3 loop reads CSAREGMVSATDTQYF. CDR3 nucleotide sequence: TGCAGTGCTAGAGAGGGGATGGTTTCCGCCACAGATACGCAGTATTTT.

Points on this clonotype: Since a much larger clone is just one base distant, this may be a read error. The chain combines TRBV7-2 with TRBJ2-5; either TRBD1 or TRBD2 may supply D (5 bases each). The V gene lost 1 base and the J gene lost 4 bases, with 13 bases spanning the gap. The CDR3 sequence is 15 residues long. The germline V gene encodes CDR1 SGHTA and CDR2 FQGNSA. The CDR3: CASSLGGSRAETQYF. CDR3 sequence (DNA): TGTGCCAGCAGCTTAGGGGGGTCGAGGGCAGAGACCCAGTACTTC.

The chain joins TRBV20-1 to TRBJ1-1, with 8 bases matching TRBD1. The CDR3 totals 16 residues. Germline CDR1 reads DFQATT; CDR2 reads SNEGSKA (reference sequence). CDR3 nucleotides: TGCTTAAATATCGGGCCGGGACAGGAAATGAACACTGAAGCTTTCTTT. Translated, it gives CLNIGPGQEMNTEAFF.

This clonotype has more than one count but fewer than ten. The V call is TRBV11-3, the J call TRBJ1-2; TRBD1 matches at 9 bases. V shed 0 bases, J shed 8 bases, and the junction held 7 bases outside the gene matches. This CDR3 is 15 amino acids long. Looked up from germline, CDR1 is SGHNT and CDR2 is YENEEA. The CDR3 region is CASSLDGTGRIGYTF. For the CDR3, the DNA is TGTGCCAGCAGCTTAGACGGGACAGGGCGAATCGGCTACACCTTC.

This clonotype came up many times. The rearrangement uses TRBV5-1 and TRBJ2-7, with 12 bases identical to TRBD1. The CDR3 covers 14 residues. CDR1 SGHRS and CDR2 YFSETQ come from the germline V gene. Unmatched junction bases numbered 4, after V lost 4 bases and J lost 5 bases. The CDR3 loop reads CASSKGQGADEQYF. The CDR3 DNA sequence: TGCGCCAGCAGCAAGGGACAGGGGGCCGACGAGCAGTACTTC.

The chain employs TRBV12-3 or TRBV12-4 and TRBJ2-5, with a weak D call TRBD2 (5 bases). Trimming shortened V by 4 bases and J by 4 bases, and 10 bases separated the two germline ends. The CDR3 contains 13 residues. The CDR3 DNA sequence: TGTGCCAGCAGTTACCCCGAGGGAGAGACCCAGTACTTC. This translates into CASSYPEGETQYF.

This clonotype was picked up a small number of times. This chain uses TRBV7-6 with TRBJ2-6; 7 bases fit TRBD1. Trimming took 5 bases from V and 2 from J; bases not matched to a gene: 3. Germline V gene data show CDR1 as SGHVS and CDR2 as FNYEAQ. The CDR3 consists of 15 residues. The CDR3 region has the DNA TGTGCCAGCAGCGACAGGGTCCCTGGGGCCAACGTCCTGACTTTC. It yields the protein CASSDRVPGANVLTF. The variable domain in full, completed from reference TRBV7-6 and TRBJ2-6, reads GAGVSQSPRYKVTKRGQDVALRCDPISGHVSLYWYRQALGQGPEFLTYFNYEAQQDKSGLPNDRFSAERPEGSISTLTIQRTEQRDSAMYRCASSDRVPGANVLTFGAGSRLTVL.

This clonotype was detected a few times. The chain links TRBV19 to TRBJ1-1; no clear D gene. Trimming shortened V by 9 bases and J by 1 base, and 18 bases separated the two germline ends. Germline V lookup: CDR1 LNHDA, CDR2 SQIVND (reference sequence). The CDR3 extends over 15 amino acids. CDR3 sequence: CASLMTGPQNTEAFF. Here the CDR3 DNA reads TGTGCCAGCCTTATGACCGGGCCTCAGAACACTGAAGCTTTCTTT.